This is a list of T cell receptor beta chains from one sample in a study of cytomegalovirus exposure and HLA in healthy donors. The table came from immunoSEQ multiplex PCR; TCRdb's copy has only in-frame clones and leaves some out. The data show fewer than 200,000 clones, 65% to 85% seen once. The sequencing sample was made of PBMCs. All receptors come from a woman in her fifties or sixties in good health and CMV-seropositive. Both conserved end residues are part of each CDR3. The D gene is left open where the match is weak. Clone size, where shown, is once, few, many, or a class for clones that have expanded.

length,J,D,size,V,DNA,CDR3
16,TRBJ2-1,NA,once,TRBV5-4,TGTGCCAGCGGCGATGGTGAGGGCCCCCTCTACAATGAGCAGTTCTTC,CASGDGEGPLYNEQFF
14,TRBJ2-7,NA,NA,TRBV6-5,TGTGCCAGCAGTTACTCGAAAACAGGCTACGAGCAGTACTTC,CASSYSKTGYEQYF
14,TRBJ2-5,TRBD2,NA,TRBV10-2,TGCGCCAGCAGTGAGGCGGGAGTTCAAGAGACCCAGTACTTC,CASSEAGVQETQYF
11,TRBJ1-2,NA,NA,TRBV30,TGTGCCTGGGGTACGGGATTTGGCTACACCTTC,CAWGTGFGYTF
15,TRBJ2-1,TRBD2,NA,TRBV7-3,TGTGCCAGCAGCCTAAGCGGGGGGGCTTCATATGAGCAGTTCTTC,CASSLSGGASYEQFF
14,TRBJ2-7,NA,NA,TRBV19,TGTGCCAGTAGGCCCTCGACAGGACCCTACGAGCAGTACTTC,CASRPSTGPYEQYF
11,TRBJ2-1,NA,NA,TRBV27,TGTGCCAGCAGTTTATTAGGAGCAGAGGTCTTC,CASSLLGAEVF
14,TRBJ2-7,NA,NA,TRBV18,TGTGCCAGTTCGGCGGGGACGGTCACCTACGAGCAGTACTTC,CASSAGTVTYEQYF
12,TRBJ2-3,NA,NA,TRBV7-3,TGTGCCAGCAGCTTTTCGCGGGATACGCAGTATTTT,CASSFSRDTQYF
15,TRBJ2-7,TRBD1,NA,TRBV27,TGTGCCAGCAGTACCCGGGACAGGGGCTCCTACGAGCAGTACTTC,CASSTRDRGSYEQYF
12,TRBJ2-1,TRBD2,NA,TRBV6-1,TGTGCCAGCAGTAGAACGGGGGGTGAGCAGTTCTTC,CASSRTGGEQFF
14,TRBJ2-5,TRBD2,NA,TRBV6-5,TGTGCCAGCCTCGGGGGGGGGTACCAAGAGACCCAGTACTTC,CASLGGGYQETQYF
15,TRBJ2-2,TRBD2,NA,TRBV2,TGTGCCAGCAGCAGGACTAGCGGGTACACCGGGGAGCTGTTTTTT,CASSRTSGYTGELFF
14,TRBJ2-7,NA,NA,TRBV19,TGTGCCAGTTCACCCCAAGGGGGGGCGGGCGAGCAGTACTTC,CASSPQGGAGEQYF
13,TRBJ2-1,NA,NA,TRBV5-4,TGTGCCAGCAGCTTGGAGGGTGGAGGGCAGCAGTTCTTC,CASSLEGGGQQFF
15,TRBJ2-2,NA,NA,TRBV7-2,TGTGCCAGCAGCTTATCTCCCAGGAACACCGGGGAGCTGTTTTTT,CASSLSPRNTGELFF
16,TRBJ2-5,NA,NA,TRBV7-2,TGTGCCAGCAGCTTAGGTGGCAAACCACACCAAGAGACCCAGTACTTC,CASSLGGKPHQETQYF
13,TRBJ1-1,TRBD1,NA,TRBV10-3,TGTGCCGTCCTGGGACAGGGGCCATCTGAAGCTTTCTTT,CAVLGQGPSEAFF
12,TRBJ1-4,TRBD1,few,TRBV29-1,TGCAGCGTACGACAGGGTGGTGAAAAACTGTTTTTT,CSVRQGGEKLFF
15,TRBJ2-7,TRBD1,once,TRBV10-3,TGTGCCAACGGACAGGGGGCATTAGGATCCTACGAGCAGTACTTC,CANGQGALGSYEQYF
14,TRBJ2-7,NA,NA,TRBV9,TGTGCCAGCAGCCCCCGGGCAGGGGACCACGAGCAGTACTTC,CASSPRAGDHEQYF
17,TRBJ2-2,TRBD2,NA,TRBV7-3,TGTGCCAGCAGCTCCGGGTGGGGACTAACGAACACCGGGGAGCTGTTTTTT,CASSSGWGLTNTGELFF
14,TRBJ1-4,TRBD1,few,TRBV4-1,TGCGCCAGCCGCAGAACAGGGGCCAATGAAAAACTGTTTTTT,CASRRTGANEKLFF
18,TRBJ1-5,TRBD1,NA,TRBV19,TGTGCCAGTAGTATCACCCGACGTACAGGGGTGAGCAATCAGCCCCAGCATTTT,CASSITRRTGVSNQPQHF
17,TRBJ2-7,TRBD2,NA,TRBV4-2,TGTGCCAGCAGCCAAGCCCTCAGTGCTAGCGGCTCCTACGAGCAGTACTTC,CASSQALSASGSYEQYF